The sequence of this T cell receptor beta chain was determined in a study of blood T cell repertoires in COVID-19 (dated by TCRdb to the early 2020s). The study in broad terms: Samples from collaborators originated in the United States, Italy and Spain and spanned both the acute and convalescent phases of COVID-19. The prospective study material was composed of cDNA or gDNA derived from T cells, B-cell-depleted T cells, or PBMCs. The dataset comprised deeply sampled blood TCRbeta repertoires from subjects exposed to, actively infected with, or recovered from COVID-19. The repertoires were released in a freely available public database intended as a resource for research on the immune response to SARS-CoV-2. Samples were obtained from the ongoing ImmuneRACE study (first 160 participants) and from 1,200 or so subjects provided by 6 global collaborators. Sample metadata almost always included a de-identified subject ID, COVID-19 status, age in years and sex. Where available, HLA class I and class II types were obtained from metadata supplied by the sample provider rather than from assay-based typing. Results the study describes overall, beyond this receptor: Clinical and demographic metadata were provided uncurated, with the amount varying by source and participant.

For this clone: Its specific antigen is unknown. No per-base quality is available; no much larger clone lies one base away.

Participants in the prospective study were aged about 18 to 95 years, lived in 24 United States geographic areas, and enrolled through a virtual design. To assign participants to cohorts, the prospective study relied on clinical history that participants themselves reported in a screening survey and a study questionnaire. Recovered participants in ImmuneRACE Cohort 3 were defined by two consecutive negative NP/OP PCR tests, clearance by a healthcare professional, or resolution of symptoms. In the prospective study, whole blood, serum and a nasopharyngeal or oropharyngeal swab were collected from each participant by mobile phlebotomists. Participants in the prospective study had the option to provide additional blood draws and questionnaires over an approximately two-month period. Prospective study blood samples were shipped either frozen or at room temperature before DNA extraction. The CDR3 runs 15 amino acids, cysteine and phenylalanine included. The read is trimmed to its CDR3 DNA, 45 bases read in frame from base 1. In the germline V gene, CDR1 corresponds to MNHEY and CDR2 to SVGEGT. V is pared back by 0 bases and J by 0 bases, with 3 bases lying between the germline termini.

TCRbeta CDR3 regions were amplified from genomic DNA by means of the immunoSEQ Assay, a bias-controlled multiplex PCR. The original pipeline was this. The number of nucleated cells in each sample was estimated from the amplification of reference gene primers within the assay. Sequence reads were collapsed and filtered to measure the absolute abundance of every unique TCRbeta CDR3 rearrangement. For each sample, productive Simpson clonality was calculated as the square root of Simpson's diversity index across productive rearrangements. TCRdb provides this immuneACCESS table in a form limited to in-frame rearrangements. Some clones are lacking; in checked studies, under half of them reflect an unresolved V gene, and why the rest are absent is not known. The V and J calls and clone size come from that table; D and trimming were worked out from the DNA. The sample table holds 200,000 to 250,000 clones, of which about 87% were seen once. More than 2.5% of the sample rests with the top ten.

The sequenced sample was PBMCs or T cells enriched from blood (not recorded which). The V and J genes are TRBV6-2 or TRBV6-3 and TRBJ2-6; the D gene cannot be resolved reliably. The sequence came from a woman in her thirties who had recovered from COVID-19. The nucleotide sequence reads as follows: TGTGCCAGCAGTTACTCTAGCTCTGGGGCCAACGTCCTGACTTTC. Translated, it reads CASSYSSSGANVLTF.